One TCR beta chain is described in this entry. Its antigen is unidentified. The data originate from a study of T-cell reconstitution after alpha-beta-depleted transplantation in children. General study results and limits: Counts and diversity of T cells one year after transplant came mostly from newly produced T cells. The high TCRbeta diversity at day 60 in some patients came from surviving recipient T cells and thymic progenitors. After transplant, at about two months, alpha-beta T cells were reportedly derived from several hundred expanded graft clones.

The length of the CDR3 is 14 residues. The V and J ends lost 3 bases and 2 bases respectively, with 9 bases between them. Germline V CDR1 and CDR2: SGHTA, FQGNSA. Library preparation (for TCRbeta) was performed with unique molecular identifiers. TCRdb re-derived calls from the PCR reads in MiXCR, one entry per CDR3 protein. Of just under 250,000 distinct CDR3 sequences listed, roughly 25% are singletons. The specimen was PBMCs, collected before TCRalphabeta/CD19-depleted stem cell transplant. The TCR comes from a girl between 2 and 10 years old with Fanconi anemia, due to receive a stem cell transplant. This rearrangement joins TRBV7-2 to TRBJ2-3; D unresolved. CDR3 sequence reads: CASSFFGHTDTQYF. Here the CDR3 DNA reads TGTGCCAGCAGCTTTTTCGGGCACACAGATACGCAGTATTTT.